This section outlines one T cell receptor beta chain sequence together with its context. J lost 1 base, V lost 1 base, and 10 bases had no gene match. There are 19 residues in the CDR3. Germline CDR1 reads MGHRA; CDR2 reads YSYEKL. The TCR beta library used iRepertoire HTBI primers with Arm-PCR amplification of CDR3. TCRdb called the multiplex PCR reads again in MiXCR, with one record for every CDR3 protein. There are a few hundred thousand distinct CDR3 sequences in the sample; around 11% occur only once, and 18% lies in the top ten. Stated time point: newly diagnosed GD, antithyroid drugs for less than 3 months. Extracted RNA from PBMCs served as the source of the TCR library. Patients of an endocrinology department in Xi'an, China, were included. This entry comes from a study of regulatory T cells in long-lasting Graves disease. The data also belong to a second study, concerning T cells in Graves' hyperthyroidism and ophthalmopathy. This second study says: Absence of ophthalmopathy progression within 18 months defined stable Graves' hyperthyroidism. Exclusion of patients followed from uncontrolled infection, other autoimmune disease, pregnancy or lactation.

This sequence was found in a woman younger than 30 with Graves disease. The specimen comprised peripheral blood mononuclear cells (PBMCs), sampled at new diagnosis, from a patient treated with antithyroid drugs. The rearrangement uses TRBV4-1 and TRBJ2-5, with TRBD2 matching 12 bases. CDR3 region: CASSQGPGTSGRFQETQYF. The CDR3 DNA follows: TGCGCCAGCAGCCAAGGCCCTGGGACTAGCGGGCGATTCCAAGAGACCCAGTACTTC.